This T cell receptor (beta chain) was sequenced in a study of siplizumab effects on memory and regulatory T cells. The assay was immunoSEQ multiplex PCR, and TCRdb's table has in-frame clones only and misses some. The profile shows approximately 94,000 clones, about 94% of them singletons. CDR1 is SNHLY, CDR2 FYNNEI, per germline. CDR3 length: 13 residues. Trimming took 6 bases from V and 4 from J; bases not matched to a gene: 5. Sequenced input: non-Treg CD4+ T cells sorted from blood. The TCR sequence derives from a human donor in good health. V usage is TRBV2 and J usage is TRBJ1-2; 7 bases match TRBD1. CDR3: CASSAQGGYGYTF. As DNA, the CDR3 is TGTGCCAGCAGCGCGCAGGGGGGCTATGGCTACACCTTC. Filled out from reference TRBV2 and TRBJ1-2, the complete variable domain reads EPEVTQTPSHQVTQMGQEVILRCVPISNHLYFYWYRQILGQKVEFLVSFYNNEISEKSEIFDDQFSVERPDGSNFTLKIRSTKLEDSAMYFCASSAQGGYGYTFGSGTRLTVV.